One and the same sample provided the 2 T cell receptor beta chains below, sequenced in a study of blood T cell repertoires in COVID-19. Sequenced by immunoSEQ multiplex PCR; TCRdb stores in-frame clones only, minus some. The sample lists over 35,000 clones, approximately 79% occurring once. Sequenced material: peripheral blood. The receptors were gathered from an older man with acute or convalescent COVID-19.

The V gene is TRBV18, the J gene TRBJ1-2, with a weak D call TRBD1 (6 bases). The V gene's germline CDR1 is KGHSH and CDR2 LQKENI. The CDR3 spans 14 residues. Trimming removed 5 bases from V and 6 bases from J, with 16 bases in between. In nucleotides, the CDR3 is TGTGCCAGCTCAGACTACAGGGCCTCCAATGGCTACACCTTC. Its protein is CASSDYRASNGYTF.

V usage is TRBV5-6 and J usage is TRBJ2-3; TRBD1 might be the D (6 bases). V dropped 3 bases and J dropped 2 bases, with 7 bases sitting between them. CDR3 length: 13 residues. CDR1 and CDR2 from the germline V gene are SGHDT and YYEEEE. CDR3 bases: TGTGCCAGCAGCTGGGGGCTCACAGATACGCAGTATTTT. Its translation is CASSWGLTDTQYF.